Listed here are 30 T cell receptor beta chains from one sample, sequenced in a study of chemoradiotherapy in HPV16-positive cancers. Here immunoSEQ multiplex PCR was the method, and the copy in TCRdb shows in-frame clones only, minus some. The sample shows under 30,000 clones, approximately 94% of them seen only once. This specimen was collected from a patient who underwent chemoradiotherapy. These receptors all stem from a human donor with HPV-associated anogenital cancer.

The chain employs TRBV5-1 and TRBJ2-5; a possible D gene is TRBD2 (6 bases). V was clipped by 4 bases and J by 2 bases, with 9 bases between them. There are 13 residues in the CDR3. Looked up from germline, CDR1 is SGHRS and CDR2 is YFSETQ. In DNA form, the CDR3 reads TGCGCCAGCAGCACCCGGGGGCAAGAGACCCAGTACTTC. Translated: CASSTRGQETQYF.

The chain carries TRBV6-1 and TRBJ1-1; maybe TRBD1 (6 bases). This CDR3 is 15 amino acids long. CDR1 is MNHNS, CDR2 SASEGT, per germline. V lost 6 bases to trimming and J lost 4 bases, with 18 bases between them. CDR3 in amino acids: CASSFTQGVSTEAFF. CDR3 nucleotides: TGTGCCAGCAGCTTTACACAGGGAGTTAGCACTGAAGCTTTCTTT.

The chain joins TRBV4-2 to TRBJ2-3; 9 bases agree with TRBD2. Trimming removed 0 bases from V and 0 bases from J; junction bases left unmatched: 7. This CDR3 comprises 18 residues. The germline gives CDR1 LGHNA, CDR2 YNFKEQ. CDR3: CASSQDLAGYTSTDTQYF. CDR3 sequence (DNA): TGTGCCAGCAGCCAAGATCTAGCGGGGTATACTAGCACAGATACGCAGTATTTT.

The rearrangement uses TRBV2 and TRBJ2-7; D might be TRBD2 (6 bases). Trimming took 1 base from V and 3 from J, leaving 10 bases between them. Germline V gene sequence: CDR1 SNHLY, CDR2 FYNNEI. CDR3 length equals 14 residues. The CDR3: CASSEGRTNYEQYF. CDR3 DNA sequence: TGTGCCAGCAGTGAAGGCCGGACTAACTACGAGCAGTACTTC.

V and J are TRBV9 and TRBJ2-1; 12 bases agree with TRBD2. The germline CDR1 and CDR2 sequences are SGDLS and YYNGEE. Trimming cost V 2 bases and J 10 bases; bases outside gene matches: 10. The CDR3 totals 16 residues. Written as DNA, the CDR3 is TGTGCCAGCAGCGTCGACGCGGGACTAGCGGGTACAGAGCAGTTCTTC. The encoded protein is CASSVDAGLAGTEQFF. Full variable domain (outside the CDR3, taken from reference TRBV9 and TRBJ2-1): DSGVTQTPKHLITATGQRVTLRCSPRSGDLSVYWYQQSLDQGLQFLIQYYNGEERAKGNILERFSAQQFPDLHSELNLSSLELGDSALYFCASSVDAGLAGTEQFFGPGTRLTVL.

The chain joins TRBV6-6 to TRBJ1-6; perhaps TRBD1 as D (6 bases). Germline V CDR1 and CDR2: MNHNY, SVGAGI (reference sequence). V shed 8 bases and J shed 4 bases, with 12 bases lying between them. The CDR3 totals 14 residues. The CDR3 nucleotides are TGTGCCAGCGTCGGGGGGGCTTATAATTCACCCCTCCACTTT. Amino acid sequence: CASVGGAYNSPLHF.

The chain links TRBV19 to TRBJ2-1; D remains unclear. Germline CDR1 is LNHDA and CDR2 is SQIVND (reference sequence). The V end was cut by 5 bases, the J end by 3 bases, with 17 bases between. The CDR3 loop spans 16 amino acids. The CDR3 nucleotides are TGTGCCAGTAGTGTTAGATCCAAAGCGAACTACAATGAGCAGTTCTTC. Its protein is CASSVRSKANYNEQFF.

V is TRBV19 and J is TRBJ2-7; D might be TRBD1 or TRBD2, each matching 5 bases. Germline CDR1 is LNHDA and CDR2 is SQIVND (reference sequence). Trimming stripped 6 bases from V and 8 bases from J, with 17 bases between. This CDR3 comprises 13 residues. The CDR3 DNA follows: TGTGCCAGTAGCGCCAGGGTGGGGGAAAAGCAGTACTTC. Amino acids: CASSARVGEKQYF.

The genes are TRBV6-5 and TRBJ2-2, with D perhaps matching TRBD2 (6 bases). The V end was cut by 6 bases, the J end by 6 bases, with 14 bases between. The CDR3 consists of 14 residues. CDR1 MNHEY and CDR2 SVGAGI come from the germline V gene. The CDR3, as DNA: TGTGCCAGCAGCCGCGGGACGGCTTCCGGGGAGCTGTTTTTT. It codes for CASSRGTASGELFF.

The rearrangement joins TRBV6-5 to TRBJ1-5, with D maybe TRBD1 (6 bases). Trimming took 5 bases from V and 3 from J, leaving 14 bases between them. In germline, CDR1 is MNHEY, CDR2 SVGAGI. The CDR3 has 15 residues. This CDR3 is CASSHKGGYNQPQHF. CDR3 sequence (DNA): TGTGCCAGCAGTCACAAGGGGGGCTACAATCAGCCCCAGCATTTT.

The CDR3: CASSLADSSTDTQYF. The CDR3 DNA is TGCGCCAGCAGCTTGGCCGACAGCAGCACAGATACGCAGTATTTT. The chain uses TRBV5-1 and TRBJ2-3; tentatively, D is TRBD1 (5 bases). From germline, CDR1 is SGHRS and CDR2 YFSETQ. Trimming left V 0 bases short and J 0 bases short, with 8 bases between. The CDR3 is made up of 15 amino acids. Based on the CDR3 plus reference TRBV5-1 and TRBJ2-3, the full variable domain is KAGVTQTPRYLIKTRGQQVTLSCSPISGHRSVSWYQQTPGQGLQFLFEYFSETQRNKGNFPGRFSGRQFSNSRSEMNVSTLELGDSALYLCASSLADSSTDTQYFGPGTRLTVL.

The V gene is TRBV5-8, the J gene TRBJ2-7, with 10 positions matching TRBD1. J lost 5 bases, V lost 4 bases, and 9 bases had no gene match. Germline-derived CDR1 and CDR2 are SGHTS and YDEGEE. This CDR3 is 15 amino acids long. CDR3 protein: CASSRSGTGANEQYF. In DNA form, the CDR3 reads TGTGCCAGCAGCCGTTCCGGGACAGGGGCGAACGAGCAGTACTTC.

A single count supports this clone. The chain recombines TRBV27 with TRBJ1-2; TRBD1 matches 7 bases. Germline V CDR1 and CDR2: MNHEY, SMNVEV (reference sequence). The CDR3 is 14 amino acids. After removal of 4 bases from V and 8 bases from J, the junction contained 10 bases not matched to a gene. The CDR3 DNA follows: TGTGCCAGCAGTTCCATCGACAGGGTTAAGGGCTACACCTTC. Its protein is CASSSIDRVKGYTF.

The chain combines TRBV28 with TRBJ1-2, with TRBD1 matching over 10 bases. With 1 base clipped from V and 6 bases from J, the junction kept 11 bases outside the gene matches. The germline V gene has CDR1 MDHEN and CDR2 SYDVKM. This CDR3 is built from 17 residues. CDR3 amino acids: CASSLSATGGGRDGYTF. CDR3 in DNA: TGTGCCAGCAGTTTATCCGCGACAGGGGGCGGAAGGGATGGCTACACCTTC.

V and J are TRBV6-4 and TRBJ1-2; perhaps TRBD1 as D (5 bases). V lost 6 bases and J 4 bases, leaving 15 bases between the germline ends. Looked up from germline, CDR1 is MRHNA and CDR2 is SNTAGT. The CDR3 runs 14 residues. CDR3 protein: CASREGEGTYGYTF. The CDR3, as DNA: TGTGCCAGCAGGGAGGGAGAAGGGACCTATGGCTACACCTTC.

The chain employs TRBV2 and TRBJ1-6, with D unclear. This CDR3 spans 14 amino acids. V lost 0 bases to trimming and J lost 7 bases, with 7 bases between them. Germline values: CDR1 SNHLY, CDR2 FYNNEI. CDR3 residues: CASSEAGTNSPLHF. The CDR3 nucleotides read TGTGCCAGCAGTGAAGCGGGCACCAATTCACCCCTCCACTTT.

The chain links TRBV10-2 to TRBJ1-5, with 9 nucleotides matching TRBD1. The trim removed 6 bases at V and 4 bases at J, leaving 4 bases unmatched. This CDR3 comprises 14 residues. CDR1 WSHSY and CDR2 SAAADI come from the germline V gene. The CDR3 DNA sequence: TGCGCCAGCAGACTAGGACAGGGGAATCAGCCCCAGCATTTT. It yields the protein CASRLGQGNQPQHF.

V gene TRBV5-1 combines with J gene TRBJ1-2; D gene ambiguous. CDR3 length: 14 amino acids. CDR1 and CDR2 from the germline V gene are SGHRS and YFSETQ. Trimming left V 0 bases short and J 2 bases short, with 8 bases between. The CDR3 DNA sequence: TGCGCCAGCAGCTTGGCCTTGGGGAACTATGGCTACACCTTC. As protein: CASSLALGNYGYTF.

The V and J genes are TRBV5-1 and TRBJ2-3; possible D gene TRBD1, 5 bases. With 5 bases removed from V and 2 bases from J, the gap between germline ends came to 15 bases. Germline assignment: CDR1 SGHRS and CDR2 YFSETQ. This CDR3 contains 15 residues. For the CDR3, the DNA is TGCGCCAGCAGTTTTGTAAGGGGTACCACAGATACGCAGTATTTT. Its protein is CASSFVRGTTDTQYF.

V and J are TRBV7-2 and TRBJ1-4; D might be TRBD1 (6 bases). Trimming left V 5 bases short and J 6 bases short, with 16 bases between. Germline-derived CDR1 and CDR2 are SGHTA and FQGNSA. CDR3 length: 15 amino acids. The DNA of the CDR3 is TGTGCCAGCAGCCCCGGGGGGGGCGGTTATGAAAAACTGTTTTTT. Encoded protein: CASSPGGGGYEKLFF.

The genes are TRBV9 and TRBJ2-1; D ambiguous. V lost 5 bases and J lost 9, with 9 bases in between. Germline V gene data show CDR1 as SGDLS and CDR2 as YYNGEE. This CDR3 comprises 11 residues. This chain's CDR3 is CASSSRTEQFF. CDR3 nucleotides: TGTGCCAGCAGTAGCAGGACTGAGCAGTTCTTC.

V usage is TRBV9 and J usage is TRBJ1-6, with 7 bases identical to TRBD1. The CDR3 runs 14 residues. Germline CDR1 reads SGDLS; CDR2 reads YYNGEE. The V gene end was trimmed by 4 bases and the J gene end by 7 bases; junction bases not matched to a gene: 5. The CDR3 nucleotides read TGTGCCAGCAGCACAAGACAGGGAAATTCACCCCTCCACTTT. It specifies CASSTRQGNSPLHF.

The chain carries TRBV2 and TRBJ1-3, with D possibly being TRBD1 (5 bases). The ends were cut back, 3 bases at V and 2 bases at J, with 8 bases in the middle. Per germline, CDR1 SNHLY and CDR2 FYNNEI. The CDR3 has 14 amino acids. CDR3 nucleotides: TGTGCCAGCAGTGAGCAGGGAACTGGAAACACCATATATTTT. Translating gives CASSEQGTGNTIYF.

This sequence joins TRBV5-1 and TRBJ2-1, with a weak D call TRBD2 (5 bases). This CDR3 comprises 17 residues. Germline CDR1 is SGHRS and CDR2 is YFSETQ. The V end was cut by 0 bases, the J end by 0 bases, with 13 bases between. CDR3 protein: CASSLASGGSSYNEQFF. Here the CDR3 DNA reads TGCGCCAGCAGCTTGGCCAGCGGAGGCAGCTCCTACAATGAGCAGTTCTTC.

The CDR3 DNA sequence: TGTGCCAGCAGTTTAGGGGGGCGGGGAGAGACCCAGTACTTC. It is translated as CASSLGGRGETQYF. The chain has TRBV27 and TRBJ2-5; D may match TRBD1 or TRBD2 (6 bases each). The CDR3 covers 14 residues. Per the germline V gene, CDR1 is MNHEY and CDR2 is SMNVEV (reference sequence). V dropped 2 bases and J dropped 4 bases, with 11 bases sitting between them.

The chain couples TRBV6-6 to TRBJ1-1; tentatively, D is TRBD1 (5 bases). The CDR3 sequence is 13 residues long. Trimming shortened V by 4 bases and J by 1 base, and 7 bases separated the two germline ends. Germline V gives CDR1 MNHNY, CDR2 SVGAGI (reference sequence). The CDR3 loop reads CASSFGGNTEAFF. CDR3 DNA sequence: TGTGCCAGCAGTTTTGGGGGGAACACTGAAGCTTTCTTT.

The J gene is TRBJ1-6, the V gene TRBV7-9, with 9 bases matching TRBD1. CDR3 length equals 14 residues. The V and J ends lost 5 bases and 9 bases, in that order; junction bases with no gene match: 5. CDR1 SEHNR and CDR2 FQNEAQ come from the germline V gene (reference sequence). CDR3 amino acids: CASSPGQGSSPLHF. The CDR3 DNA reads TGTGCCAGCAGCCCGGGACAGGGTAGTTCACCCCTCCACTTT.

This chain connects TRBV28 to TRBJ2-7; TRBD2 matches at 12 bases. The CDR3 spans 14 residues. V gave up 5 bases and J gave up 4 bases; unmatched junction bases: 3. Germline CDR1 and CDR2: MDHEN and SYDVKM. As DNA, the CDR3 is TGTGCCAGCAGTCCGACTAGCGGGAGATACGAGCAGTACTTC. Residues: CASSPTSGRYEQYF.

V and J are TRBV7-9 and TRBJ2-7, with 8 bases fitting TRBD1. CDR1 and CDR2 (germline): SEHNR, FQNEAQ (reference sequence). The CDR3 contains 16 residues. Trimming removed 3 bases from V and 3 bases from J; junction bases left unmatched: 10. As DNA, the CDR3 is TGTGCCAGCAGCTTCCCGATGGGACAGGTTTACTACGAGCAGTACTTC. This gives the protein CASSFPMGQVYYEQYF.

The count of this clone is one. The genes are TRBV18 and TRBJ1-3; the D is unclear. The CDR3 totals 14 residues. In germline, CDR1 is KGHSH, CDR2 LQKENI. V was cut by 5 bases and J by 4 bases, with 12 bases left in between. In DNA, the CDR3 is TGTGCCAGCTCAGAAGGGATTTCGGGAAACACCATATATTTT. Its translation is CASSEGISGNTIYF.